This T cell receptor beta chain was captured by sequencing in a study of beta chain features in type 1 diabetes (dated by TCRdb to 2016 to 2018). In terms of the full investigation: Mean age, gender distribution, total cell number and subset yield were not different between patients and healthy donors. A total of under 140,000,000 sorted cells were examined across all samples, and the number of cells per subset was strongly correlated with RNA yield. In the study, TCRB repertoires of sorted circulating CD4+ T cell subsets from recently diagnosed type 1 diabetes patients were compared with those of matched healthy donors. Regulatory and stem cell-like memory subsets were isolated from only 8 patients and 8 healthy donors, whereas naive and central memory subsets came from all 28 donors. The research as a whole found: HLA sub-analyses involved small numbers of individuals, so any influence of HLA type on TCRB rearrangement remained unresolved. Because cDNA was sequenced instead of genomic DNA, activated cells with high expression could be over-represented, although the groups did not differ in activation or CD3 levels. Naive, central memory and regulatory TCRB repertoires appeared more similar among patients than among healthy donors. At VDJ recombination sites, patients with type 1 diabetes made fewer insertions and deleted more nucleotides, a pattern implying thymic rearrangement abnormalities. Type 1 diabetes patients showed a moderate but significant shortening of TCRB CDR3 length in all four CD4+ subsets. PCR may preferentially amplify shorter templates, but because patient and control samples were amplified and corrected together, any resulting skew would affect both groups equally.

Of note for this clone: The antigen it recognizes is unknown. No much larger clonotype is one base removed from it; base qualities were not supplied.

From each donor, a single peripheral blood sample of about 116 mL on average was drawn into heparinised tubes. A BD FACSAria II was used to sort naive, central memory, regulatory and stem cell-like memory CD4+ T cells with a panel that included CD45RO, CCR7, CD25, CD127, CD95 and CD27. A purity above 98% was achieved for all sorted populations. Right away, PBMCs were isolated by Lymphoprep density gradient centrifugation and were stained directly, with no culture step. So that batch effects would be minimized, each experiment stained and sorted samples in pairs, pairing one healthy donor with one patient. The entire amount of isolated RNA was reverse transcribed using the High Capacity cDNA Reverse Transcription Kit, so the sequenced TCRB transcripts were expressed ones. Deep immunoSEQ sequencing was performed on naive, central memory and regulatory T cell samples, with an average of roughly 3.5 million total reads per sample. Sorted cells were lysed in RLT buffer, and RNA was extracted using DNase-treated RNeasy Micro or Mini kits according to cell number. Each cell subset was processed on its own to prevent cross-contamination, while patient and healthy donor samples were processed together. TCRB sequences were amplified from cDNA with the immunoSEQ multiplex PCR, producing 87-bp fragments spanning the CDR3 region. Amplicons were sequenced on the Illumina HiSeq platform. The authors processed their data as follows. Synthetic template baselines were used to correct PCR bias computationally, reads within Hamming distance 2 were collapsed, and singletons that could not be merged were discarded. Reads were aligned against IMGT to assign V, D and J genes, CDR3 length and insertions or deletions at six rearrangement sites. Within each subset, clonotype counts were normalized to sorted cell number, and only after that were true diversity and Gini coefficients computed with the tcR R package. Repertoire sharing was quantified using the overlap coefficient calculated on TCRB nucleotide sequences. Here the immuneACCESS table is served through TCRdb, limited to in-frame sequences with V and J called. Missing clones are a known gap in these copies; in checked studies unresolved V genes cover under half, and the rest lacks a known reason. D and trimming were read from the DNA, whereas the V and J calls and clone size are those reported in that table. The sample has about 290,000 clones on record, roughly 8% of them singletons. Jointly, the top ten make up approximately 0.99% of the sample.

Sequences were obtained from central memory CD4+ T cells from blood. This sequence was found in a woman aged 18-29 years in good health.

DNA sequence: TGTGCCTGGAGTGTACGTGTCGATCAGCCCCAGCATTTT. It specifies CAWSVRVDQPQHF. The chain employs TRBV30 and TRBJ1-5, with no reliable assignment of the D segment. From the cysteine through the phenylalanine, the CDR3 covers 13 amino acids. The read is trimmed to its CDR3 DNA, 39 bases read in frame from base 1. The germline V gene (reference sequence) sets CDR1 to GTSNPN and CDR2 to SVGIG. Relative to germline, V is 0 bases shorter and J is 5 bases shorter, with 8 bases between their ends.